A few counts support the clone carrying this T cell receptor (beta chain). The antigen is undetermined. These data originate in a study of T cell repertoires in cytomegalovirus infection. Background on the study: HLA-B-restricted CMV epitopes that are well studied were used alongside recently identified HLA-C-restricted ones. Study-wide findings and caveats: Based on cumulative public TCR beta family frequency, carriers of CMV plus the relevant HLA were identified. HLA-C-restricted CMV clonotypes gave the most frequent clonotype in two of eight donors.

TCRdb analysed the reads with MiXCR anew, one entry per CDR3 protein. Here the sample spans 900,000 to 950,000 distinct CDR3 sequences, approximately 31% being singletons. Germline-derived CDR1 and CDR2 are SGHDT and YYEEEE. The CDR3 totals 17 residues. V was clipped by 4 bases and J by 2 bases; unmatched bases: 7. The sequence was collected from a human donor in good health (CMV status not recorded). Some clones in this sample may be carry-over from other donors' samples. The chain employs TRBV5-6 and TRBJ2-5; 14 nucleotides align to TRBD2. The sequencing used cultured CD8+ T cells from PBMCs, collected from culture after CMV antigen stimulation. The CDR3 loop is CASSAGLAGAQQETQYF. The CDR3 nucleotides are TGTGCCAGCAGCGCGGGACTAGCGGGGGCCCAACAAGAGACCCAGTACTTC.